The rows below give T cell receptor beta chains drawn from one sample of a study of metastatic and nonmetastatic thyroid tumors. MiXCR reprocessed the PCR reads for TCRdb. Here the sample spans around 18,000 clones, 9.5% to 15% being singletons. Sequencing was carried out using blood. The source is a female donor with papillary thyroid cancer or a benign thyroid nodule (not recorded which). Some clones in this sample may be carry-over from other donors' samples. Both conserved end residues are part of each CDR3. The order of the fields is CDR3 length, clone size, J gene, V gene, D gene, CDR3 protein, CDR3 DNA. A D gene is named only where the DNA matches it firmly. The size field is filled for only some rows; it gives once, few, many or a size class.

CDR3 length: 13; clone size: medium-sized; J gene: TRBJ2-7; V gene: TRBV27; D gene: .; CDR3 protein: CASSLPGAYEQYF; CDR3 DNA: TGTGCCAGCAGTTTACCGGGGGCTTACGAGCAGTACTTC
CDR3 length: 14; clone size: medium-sized; J gene: TRBJ2-7; V gene: TRBV6-1; D gene: TRBD2; CDR3 protein: CASSLAGGNYEQYF; CDR3 DNA: TGTGCCAGCAGCCTAGCGGGGGGAAACTACGAGCAGTACTTC
CDR3 length: 16; clone size: many; J gene: TRBJ2-4; V gene: TRBV19; D gene: .; CDR3 protein: CASSRPRARGGDIQYF; CDR3 DNA: TGTGCCAGTAGTAGACCCCGGGCCCGTGGGGGAGACATTCAGTACTTC
CDR3 length: 16; clone size: medium-sized; J gene: TRBJ2-2; V gene: TRBV6-1; D gene: .; CDR3 protein: CASTEGGAGSAGELFF; CDR3 DNA: TGTGCCAGCACCGAAGGGGGGGCGGGTTCGGCCGGGGAGCTGTTTTTT
CDR3 length: 13; clone size: many; J gene: TRBJ2-3; V gene: TRBV7-2; D gene: .; CDR3 protein: CASSSSGTDTQYF; CDR3 DNA: TGTGCCAGCAGCTCCAGCGGGACAGATACGCAGTATTTT
CDR3 length: 14; clone size: .; J gene: TRBJ1-1; V gene: TRBV12-3/TRBV12-4; D gene: .; CDR3 protein: CASSEALQNTEAFF; CDR3 DNA: TGTGCCAGCAGCGAGGCCTTACAGAACACTGAAGCTTTCTTT
CDR3 length: 15; clone size: many; J gene: TRBJ2-1; V gene: TRBV4-3; D gene: TRBD1; CDR3 protein: CASSQGGQAYNEQFF; CDR3 DNA: TGCGCCAGCAGCCAAGGGGGACAGGCTTACAATGAGCAGTTCTTC
CDR3 length: 14; clone size: .; J gene: TRBJ1-1; V gene: TRBV5-4; D gene: .; CDR3 protein: CASRPDTPGTEAFF; CDR3 DNA: TGTGCCAGCAGACCGGACACACCGGGCACTGAAGCTTTCTTT
CDR3 length: 14; clone size: few; J gene: TRBJ2-3; V gene: TRBV19; D gene: .; CDR3 protein: CASRSRGDTDTQYF; CDR3 DNA: TGTGCCAGTAGGTCCAGGGGCGACACAGATACGCAGTATTTT
CDR3 length: 15; clone size: many; J gene: TRBJ2-1; V gene: TRBV3-1; D gene: .; CDR3 protein: CASSGRGSSYNEQFF; CDR3 DNA: TGTGCCAGCAGCGGGCGGGGAAGCTCCTACAATGAGCAGTTCTTC
CDR3 length: 14; clone size: .; J gene: TRBJ2-3; V gene: TRBV5-4; D gene: TRBD1; CDR3 protein: CASSWGQGADTQYF; CDR3 DNA: TGTGCCAGCAGCTGGGGACAGGGCGCAGACACGCAGTATTTT
CDR3 length: 15; clone size: medium-sized; J gene: TRBJ1-5; V gene: TRBV28; D gene: .; CDR3 protein: CASSLRGHSNQPQHF; CDR3 DNA: TGTGCCAGCAGTTTAAGGGGACATTCTAATCAGCCCCAGCATTTT
CDR3 length: 14; clone size: many; J gene: TRBJ2-5; V gene: TRBV6-6; D gene: .; CDR3 protein: CASSYSPGLETQYF; CDR3 DNA: TGTGCCAGCAGTTACTCGCCCGGGCTGGAGACCCAGTACTTC
CDR3 length: 17; clone size: .; J gene: TRBJ2-2; V gene: TRBV20-1; D gene: TRBD1; CDR3 protein: CSARDRGQGADTGELFF; CDR3 DNA: TGCAGTGCTAGAGATCGGGGACAGGGGGCGGACACCGGGGAGCTGTTTTTT
CDR3 length: 15; clone size: many; J gene: TRBJ2-2; V gene: TRBV5-1; D gene: .; CDR3 protein: CAGSSRTGQTGELFF; CDR3 DNA: TGCGCCGGCAGCTCGCGGACGGGGCAGACCGGGGAGCTGTTTTTT
CDR3 length: 14; clone size: few; J gene: TRBJ2-2; V gene: TRBV19; D gene: TRBD2; CDR3 protein: CASISGLASGELFF; CDR3 DNA: TGTGCCAGTATTAGCGGGTTGGCTTCCGGGGAGCTGTTTTTT
CDR3 length: 15; clone size: many; J gene: TRBJ1-1; V gene: TRBV28; D gene: TRBD1; CDR3 protein: CASTPWTGENTEAFF; CDR3 DNA: TGTGCCAGCACCCCTTGGACAGGCGAGAACACTGAAGCTTTCTTT
CDR3 length: 16; clone size: .; J gene: TRBJ1-3; V gene: TRBV15; D gene: .; CDR3 protein: CATSSSLDSEGNTIYF; CDR3 DNA: TGTGCCACCAGCAGTTCCCTGGACAGTGAAGGAAACACCATATATTTT
CDR3 length: 15; clone size: many; J gene: TRBJ2-1; V gene: TRBV30; D gene: .; CDR3 protein: CAWRPRGFFRGEQFF; CDR3 DNA: TGTGCCTGGAGGCCTCGGGGGTTCTTCCGAGGGGAGCAGTTCTTC
CDR3 length: 14; clone size: many; J gene: TRBJ2-5; V gene: TRBV29-1; D gene: TRBD1; CDR3 protein: CSVLSGGVGETQYF; CDR3 DNA: TGCAGCGTTCTTTCAGGGGGCGTGGGAGAGACCCAGTACTTC
CDR3 length: 13; clone size: many; J gene: TRBJ2-5; V gene: TRBV28; D gene: TRBD1; CDR3 protein: CATNTGGEETQYF; CDR3 DNA: TGTGCCACCAACACAGGGGGAGAAGAGACCCAGTACTTC
CDR3 length: 15; clone size: .; J gene: TRBJ2-3; V gene: TRBV5-4; D gene: TRBD1; CDR3 protein: CASSRKQGAVDTQYF; CDR3 DNA: TGTGCCAGCAGCCGGAAGCAGGGGGCGGTAGATACGCAGTATTTT
CDR3 length: 13; clone size: many; J gene: TRBJ1-5; V gene: TRBV4-3; D gene: .; CDR3 protein: CASSQDENQPQHF; CDR3 DNA: TGCGCCAGCAGCCAAGATGAGAATCAGCCCCAGCATTTT
CDR3 length: 13; clone size: few; J gene: TRBJ2-7; V gene: TRBV27; D gene: .; CDR3 protein: CSSSQVASYEQYF; CDR3 DNA: TGTTCCAGCAGCCAGGTGGCCTCCTACGAGCAGTACTTC
CDR3 length: 14; clone size: many; J gene: TRBJ1-2; V gene: TRBV27; D gene: .; CDR3 protein: CASSSQPGVYGYTF; CDR3 DNA: TGTGCCAGCAGTTCACAACCGGGGGTCTATGGCTACACCTTC
CDR3 length: 16; clone size: many; J gene: TRBJ1-3; V gene: TRBV18; D gene: .; CDR3 protein: CASSEGLASSGNTIYF; CDR3 DNA: TGTGCCAGCTCCGAGGGGCTAGCCAGCTCTGGAAACACCATATATTTT
CDR3 length: 13; clone size: many; J gene: TRBJ1-2; V gene: TRBV27; D gene: TRBD1; CDR3 protein: CASSYDRADGYTF; CDR3 DNA: TGTGCCAGCAGTTATGACAGGGCGGATGGCTACACCTTC
CDR3 length: 15; clone size: many; J gene: TRBJ2-3; V gene: TRBV19; D gene: TRBD1; CDR3 protein: CASSPRQGSTDTQYF; CDR3 DNA: TGTGCCAGTAGTCCCAGACAGGGTAGCACAGATACGCAGTATTTT
CDR3 length: 13; clone size: many; J gene: TRBJ1-1; V gene: TRBV29-1; D gene: .; CDR3 protein: CSVGLAVYTEAFF; CDR3 DNA: TGCAGCGTTGGTCTGGCAGTCTACACTGAAGCTTTCTTT
CDR3 length: 14; clone size: few; J gene: TRBJ1-5; V gene: TRBV20-1; D gene: .; CDR3 protein: CSARDPNRDQRQHF; CDR3 DNA: TGCAGTGCTAGAGACCCTAACAGGGATCAGCGGCAGCATTTT
CDR3 length: 15; clone size: many; J gene: TRBJ1-6; V gene: TRBV25-1; D gene: .; CDR3 protein: CASSELRGDNSPLHF; CDR3 DNA: TGTGCCAGCAGTGAACTGAGAGGGGACAATTCACCCCTCCACTTT
CDR3 length: 11; clone size: few; J gene: TRBJ2-3; V gene: TRBV28; D gene: .; CDR3 protein: CAITLGDTQYF; CDR3 DNA: TGTGCCATCACACTCGGTGATACGCAGTATTTT
CDR3 length: 12; clone size: medium-sized; J gene: TRBJ1-1; V gene: TRBV28; D gene: .; CDR3 protein: CASNTGYTEAFF; CDR3 DNA: TGTGCCAGCAATACGGGGTACACTGAAGCTTTCTTT
CDR3 length: 12; clone size: medium-sized; J gene: TRBJ2-1; V gene: TRBV12-3/TRBV12-4; D gene: TRBD2; CDR3 protein: CASSFSAGGPVF; CDR3 DNA: TGTGCCAGCAGTTTTTCGGCGGGGGGGCCGGTCTTC
CDR3 length: 17; clone size: many; J gene: TRBJ2-3; V gene: TRBV4-1; D gene: TRBD2; CDR3 protein: CASSQAGTSGGKDTQYF; CDR3 DNA: TGCGCCAGCAGCCAAGCCGGGACTAGCGGGGGGAAAGATACGCAGTATTTT
CDR3 length: 13; clone size: few; J gene: TRBJ2-5; V gene: TRBV15; D gene: .; CDR3 protein: CATSRALQETQYF; CDR3 DNA: TGTGCCACCAGCAGAGCGCTCCAAGAGACCCAGTACTTC
CDR3 length: 13; clone size: many; J gene: TRBJ1-1; V gene: TRBV7-8; D gene: .; CDR3 protein: CASSLEGGTEAFF; CDR3 DNA: TGTGCCAGCAGCTTAGAGGGGGGCACTGAAGCTTTCTTT
CDR3 length: 14; clone size: .; J gene: TRBJ2-7; V gene: TRBV20-1; D gene: .; CDR3 protein: CSARYRVVSYEQYF; CDR3 DNA: TGCAGTGCTAGATACCGTGTCGTCTCTTACGAGCAGTACTTC
CDR3 length: 15; clone size: .; J gene: TRBJ2-1; V gene: TRBV2; D gene: .; CDR3 protein: CASRAGYQAYNEQFF; CDR3 DNA: TGTGCCAGCAGAGCAGGTTACCAGGCCTACAATGAGCAGTTCTTC
CDR3 length: 13; clone size: many; J gene: TRBJ1-3; V gene: TRBV3-1; D gene: .; CDR3 protein: CASSPGLGNTIYF; CDR3 DNA: TGTGCCAGCAGCCCGGGGCTCGGAAACACCATATATTTT
CDR3 length: 12; clone size: .; J gene: TRBJ1-5; V gene: TRBV10-2; D gene: .; CDR3 protein: CASMEFGSTQHF; CDR3 DNA: TGCGCCAGCATGGAGTTCGGCAGTACCCAGCATTTT
CDR3 length: 14; clone size: many; J gene: TRBJ1-1; V gene: TRBV5-8; D gene: .; CDR3 protein: CGGKGWAMNTEAFF; CDR3 DNA: TGTGGAGGAAAGGGGTGGGCAATGAACACTGAAGCTTTCTTT
CDR3 length: 15; clone size: .; J gene: TRBJ2-7; V gene: TRBV6-1; D gene: .; CDR3 protein: CASPPEPRVGDEQYF; CDR3 DNA: TGTGCCAGCCCCCCCGAGCCGAGGGTAGGAGACGAGCAGTACTTC
CDR3 length: 15; clone size: .; J gene: TRBJ1-1; V gene: TRBV4-1; D gene: TRBD1; CDR3 protein: CASSQLDREVTEAFF; CDR3 DNA: TGCGCCAGCAGCCAATTGGACAGGGAGGTCACTGAAGCTTTCTTT
CDR3 length: 16; clone size: many; J gene: TRBJ2-1; V gene: TRBV12-3/TRBV12-4; D gene: TRBD2; CDR3 protein: CASSRTSGSWYNEQFF; CDR3 DNA: TGTGCCAGCAGTCGGACTAGCGGGAGTTGGTACAATGAGCAGTTCTTC
CDR3 length: 15; clone size: few; J gene: TRBJ1-2; V gene: TRBV28; D gene: TRBD1; CDR3 protein: CASSQASDRGGGYTF; CDR3 DNA: TGTGCCAGCAGTCAAGCATCAGACAGGGGTGGCGGCTACACCTTC
CDR3 length: 15; clone size: .; J gene: TRBJ1-3; V gene: TRBV6-6; D gene: .; CDR3 protein: CASSSGGSSGNTIYF; CDR3 DNA: TGTGCCAGCAGTTCCGGCGGAAGCTCTGGAAACACCATATATTTT
CDR3 length: 14; clone size: few; J gene: TRBJ1-1; V gene: TRBV14; D gene: .; CDR3 protein: CASSQTAMNTEAFF; CDR3 DNA: TGTGCCAGCAGCCAAACGGCCATGAACACTGAAGCTTTCTTT
CDR3 length: 17; clone size: .; J gene: TRBJ2-1; V gene: TRBV28; D gene: .; CDR3 protein: CASSPKIAESSYNEQFF; CDR3 DNA: TGTGCCAGCAGTCCCAAGATAGCGGAAAGCTCCTACAATGAGCAGTTCTTC
CDR3 length: 15; clone size: many; J gene: TRBJ1-4; V gene: TRBV15; D gene: .; CDR3 protein: CATPNSGTTNEKLFF; CDR3 DNA: TGTGCCACTCCTAACTCCGGGACAACTAATGAAAAACTGTTTTTT
CDR3 length: 11; clone size: many; J gene: TRBJ2-1; V gene: TRBV29-1; D gene: .; CDR3 protein: CSALHSREQFF; CDR3 DNA: TGCAGCGCATTACACAGCCGGGAGCAGTTCTTC
CDR3 length: 15; clone size: few; J gene: TRBJ2-2; V gene: TRBV28; D gene: TRBD2; CDR3 protein: CASSSGGTGTGELLF; CDR3 DNA: TGTGCCAGCAGTTCGGGGGGAACAGGTACCGGGGAGCTGCTTTTT
CDR3 length: 13; clone size: many; J gene: TRBJ1-5; V gene: TRBV12-3/TRBV12-4; D gene: .; CDR3 protein: CASSLAGIQPQHF; CDR3 DNA: TGTGCCAGCAGTTTAGCAGGGATTCAGCCCCAGCATTTT
CDR3 length: 12; clone size: many; J gene: TRBJ1-3; V gene: TRBV7-2; D gene: .; CDR3 protein: CASRSQGRTIYF; CDR3 DNA: TGTGCCAGCCGCTCCCAGGGACGCACCATATATTTT
CDR3 length: 13; clone size: few; J gene: TRBJ2-1; V gene: TRBV24-1; D gene: .; CDR3 protein: CATGVASIYEQFF; CDR3 DNA: TGTGCCACCGGGGTGGCGAGCATCTATGAGCAGTTCTTC
CDR3 length: 12; clone size: many; J gene: TRBJ1-1; V gene: TRBV19; D gene: .; CDR3 protein: CASSLTYVEAFF; CDR3 DNA: TGTGCCAGTAGTCTTACTTACGTGGAAGCTTTCTTT
CDR3 length: 15; clone size: .; J gene: TRBJ2-7; V gene: TRBV10-3; D gene: .; CDR3 protein: CVISESIQNRHDQYF; CDR3 DNA: TGTGTCATCAGTGAGTCGATACAGAATCGCCACGATCAGTACTTC